Reported below is one T cell receptor (beta chain). Its ends do not fully match the called genes, so a read error is possible. This sample is drawn from a study of tumor-infiltrating lymphocytes in primary liver carcinoma. Researchers generated TCR beta cDNA from 500 ng of total RNA, relying on a constant-region primer. Three nested multiplex PCR rounds, a slightly modified ARM-PCR method, built the TCR beta libraries. Forward primers for TRBV1-TRBV30 and a C-beta reverse primer served the first two PCR rounds, at about 10 cycles each. TCRdb fed the multiplex PCR reads into MiXCR, producing one record per CDR3 protein. The sample holds 75,000 to 80,000 distinct CDR3 sequences; roughly 71% are singletons and the top ten take about 28%. This CDR3 spans 13 amino acids. From germline, CDR1 is SQVTM and CDR2 ANQGSEA. Extraction of RNA together with DNA used 20-30 mg of unsorted bulk tissue.

The V gene is TRBV29-1, the J gene TRBJ2-7; 13 positions agree with TRBD2. This TCR was recovered from a man aged 35 to 55 with primary liver carcinoma and hepatitis B virus infection. The source material was tumor-adjacent normal liver tissue. The CDR3 DNA is TGCAGCACCCGGACTAGCGGGAGCTACGAGCAGAGCTTC. Its protein product is CSTRTSGSYEQSF.